These 3 T cell receptor beta chains originate from one sample sequenced in a study of blood T cell repertoires in COVID-19. Clones were read by immunoSEQ multiplex PCR, and TCRdb kept only the in-frame ones, dropping some. The table shows approximately 65,000 clones, with about three quarters occurring only once. Sequencing input: peripheral blood. The receptors shown here come from a human donor in a cohort sampled during active COVID-19.

CDR3 coding DNA: TGTGCCAGCAGCCGAAACCGGGACAGGGGTTCCTACGAGCAGTACTTC. This translates into CASSRNRDRGSYEQYF. The chain links TRBV4-2 to TRBJ2-7, with 10 bases identical to TRBD1. CDR1 and CDR2 from the germline V gene are LGHNA and YNFKEQ. This CDR3 is built from 16 residues. J lost 1 base, V lost 4 bases, and 7 bases had no gene match.

The chain recombines TRBV7-2 with TRBJ1-2; 9 positions agree with TRBD1. Unmatched junction bases numbered 13, after V lost 4 bases and J lost 10 bases. Germline V CDR1 and CDR2: SGHTA, FQGNSA. The CDR3 totals 15 residues. DNA of the CDR3: TGTGCCAGCAGCTCACGGACAGGGGCCCCAAGAAACTACACCTTC. Amino acid sequence: CASSSRTGAPRNYTF.

This clone was seen a few times. The genes are TRBV28 and TRBJ2-5; a possible D gene is TRBD2 (7 bases). Germline values: CDR1 MDHEN, CDR2 SYDVKM. Deletions cut 3 bases from V and 4 bases from J, with 15 bases between. The CDR3 length is 15 residues. The CDR3 coding sequence is TGTGCCAGCAGTTTGTCGCGGGGGCAGTCAGAGACCCAGTACTTC. It codes for CASSLSRGQSETQYF.